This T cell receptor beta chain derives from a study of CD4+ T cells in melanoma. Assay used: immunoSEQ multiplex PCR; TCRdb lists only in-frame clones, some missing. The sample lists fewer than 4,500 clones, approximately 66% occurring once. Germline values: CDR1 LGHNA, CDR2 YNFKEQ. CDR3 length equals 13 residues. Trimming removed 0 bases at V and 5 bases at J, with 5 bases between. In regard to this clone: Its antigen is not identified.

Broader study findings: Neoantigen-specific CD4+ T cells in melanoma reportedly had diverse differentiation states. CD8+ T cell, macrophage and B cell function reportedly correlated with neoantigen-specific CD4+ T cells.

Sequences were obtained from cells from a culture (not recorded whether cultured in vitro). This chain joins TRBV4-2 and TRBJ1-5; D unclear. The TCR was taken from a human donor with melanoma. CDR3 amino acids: CASSQDDYQPQHF. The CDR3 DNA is TGTGCCAGCAGCCAAGATGATTATCAGCCCCAGCATTTT.